This record concerns one TCR beta chain sequence. Its antigen remains unknown. This sample is drawn from a study of T cell responses to AZD1222 COVID-19 vaccine. Study-wide points: Unmutated regions of variants are reportedly targeted by nearly half of spike-specific TCRs.

The CDR3 length is 14 residues. Germline CDR1 and CDR2: ENHRY and SYGVKD. Losses at the gene ends were 10 bases for V and 4 bases for J; bases not matched to a gene: 8. The table came from immunoSEQ multiplex PCR; TCRdb's copy has only in-frame clones and leaves some out. The sample consists of hundreds of thousands of clones, around 93% of them appearing once. This TCR derives from an adult who received the AZD1222 COVID-19 vaccine. This specimen consisted of peripheral blood, obtained 28 days after the second AZD1222 dose. The V and J genes are TRBV10-3 and TRBJ2-3; 10 nucleotides line up with TRBD2. DNA for the CDR3: TGTGCCACCGCAAGCGGGGGGGCCGCAGATACGCAGTATTTT. Its translation: CATASGGAADTQYF.